One sample yielded the 7 T cell receptor beta chains listed below, sequenced in a study of neurological immune-mediated disorders. TCRdb reprocessed the 5' RACE reads via MiXCR and lists one record per CDR3 protein. The sample carries tens of thousands of distinct CDR3 sequences, approximately 14% recorded once. The sequenced sample was PBMCs. All receptors derive from a woman in her forties or fifties in good health.

This clonotype was recorded many times. This chain links TRBV7-8 with TRBJ2-5; TRBD2 might be the D (5 bases). V was shortened by 7 bases and J by 9 bases, with 15 bases between the two germline ends. The CDR3 is 12 amino acids. Germline lookup yields CDR1 SGHVS and CDR2 FQNEAQ. This CDR3 is CASNPFLGAQYF. The DNA of the CDR3 is TGTGCCAGCAATCCTTTCCTCGGGGCCCAGTACTTC.

This clonotype was found many times. This chain joins TRBV5-1 and TRBJ1-5; weak D call: TRBD1 (5 bases). Germline CDR1 and CDR2: SGHRS and YFSETQ. The germline V and J ends were trimmed by 4 bases and 0 bases, with 11 bases remaining between them. The CDR3 is made up of 15 amino acids. The CDR3 sequence: CASSVSGISNQPQHF. In DNA form, the CDR3 reads TGCGCCAGCAGCGTTTCAGGGATTAGCAATCAGCCCCAGCATTTT.

Remarks on this clonotype: At one boundary the junction diverges from the germline segment, which might be a read error. This chain connects TRBV18 to TRBJ2-1, with D tentatively TRBD2 (6 bases). The CDR3 loop spans 18 amino acids. The germline V gene has CDR1 KGHSH and CDR2 LQKENI. The CDR3 region is CVSSPSSLASYSYNEQFF. For the CDR3, the DNA is TGTGTCAGCTCACCGAGCTCTCTAGCGAGTTACTCCTACAATGAGCAGTTCTTC.

This clonotype occurred many times. This chain joins TRBV5-1 and TRBJ2-3; 8 bases agree with TRBD2. Germline CDR1 reads SGHRS; CDR2 reads YFSETQ. V was clipped by 5 bases and J by 3 bases; unmatched bases: 17. The CDR3 contains 18 residues. The CDR3 nucleotides are TGCGCCAGCAGTGGCGTCAGAGAGAGCGGGAGAGGGACAGATACGCAGTATTTT. Its protein product is CASSGVRESGRGTDTQYF.

This clonotype was detected only once. A much larger clone differs from this one at a single base, so this may be a read error. This chain joins TRBV20-1 and TRBJ2-1; 8 nucleotides match TRBD1. Looked up from germline, CDR1 is DFQATT and CDR2 is SNEGSKA (reference sequence). The CDR3 is 16 residues long. V lost 0 bases and J lost 6; bases outside the gene matches: 10. In nucleotides, the CDR3 is TGCAGTGCTAGAGATCTAAGACAGGGGTCGATCAATGAGCAGTTCTTC. It encodes CSARDLRQGSINEQFF.

With respect to this clonotype: This may be a read error, as it is one base from a much larger clone. CDR3 residues: CDTSRDLASGETQYF. As DNA, the CDR3 is TGTGACACCAGCAGAGATTTAGCAAGTGGAGAGACCCAGTACTTC. This chain uses TRBV15 with TRBJ2-5; D remains unclear. The CDR3 contains 15 residues. Germline CDR1 is LNHNV and CDR2 is YYDKDF (reference sequence). The full variable domain, rest sourced from reference TRBV15 and TRBJ2-5, is DAMVIQNPRYQVTQFGKPVTLSCSQTLNHNVMYWYQQKSSQAPKLLFHYYDKDFNNEADTPDNFQSRRPNTSFCFLDIRSPGLGDTAMYLCDTSRDLASGETQYFGPGTRLLVL.

This clonotype was seen at least ten times. The chain uses TRBV5-1 and TRBJ2-2; the D is unclear. Trimming removed 4 bases at V and 6 bases at J, with 13 bases between. The CDR3 totals 14 residues. Germline loops: CDR1 SGHRS, CDR2 YFSETQ. For the CDR3, the DNA is TGCGCCAGCAGCATGGACCCAAACTCCGGGGAGCTGTTTTTT. This sequence encodes CASSMDPNSGELFF.